One sample yielded the 14 T cell receptor beta chains listed below, sequenced in a study of control samples from healthy donors and cancer patients. This table comes from immunoSEQ multiplex PCR, and its TCRdb copy is limited to in-frame clones, with some not included. Reported are about 190,000 clones; the ten largest clones contain approximately 2.2%. Sequencing input: blood. These receptors were taken from a woman aged 25 to 39 in good health.

The gene calls are TRBV19 and TRBJ1-4; possible D gene TRBD1, 6 bases. V lost 7 bases to trimming and J lost 8 bases, with 20 bases between them. The germline V gene encodes CDR1 LNHDA and CDR2 SQIVND (reference sequence). The CDR3 extends over 15 amino acids. CDR3 residues: CASIYPGALGEKLFF. In nucleotides, the CDR3 is TGTGCCAGTATTTATCCAGGGGCCCTCGGAGAAAAACTGTTTTTT.

The chain uses TRBV28 and TRBJ1-1, with D unresolved. V gave up 4 bases and J gave up 6 bases, with 6 bases separating them. Germline CDR1 MDHEN, CDR2 SYDVKM. This CDR3 is built from 11 residues. The CDR3 loop is CASSYHAEAFF. CDR3 nucleotides: TGTGCCAGCAGTTATCACGCTGAAGCTTTCTTT.

The V call is TRBV5-1, the J call TRBJ2-7, with a possible D match to TRBD1 (5 bases). V lost 2 bases, J lost 5 bases, and 17 bases lay in between. Looked up from germline, CDR1 is SGHRS and CDR2 is YFSETQ. The CDR3 covers 15 residues. For the CDR3, the DNA is TGCGCCAGCAGCTTACCAGGGATGAGTACGCACGAGCAGTACTTC. Protein: CASSLPGMSTHEQYF.

The chain combines TRBV3-1 (or the pseudogene TRBV3-2) with TRBJ1-5; D is unresolved. CDR1 and CDR2 (germline): LGHDT, YNNKEL (reference sequence). The CDR3 runs 14 residues. The V gene lost 1 base and the J gene lost 2 bases, with 6 bases spanning the gap. In nucleotides, the CDR3 is TGTGCCAGCAGCCAAGCCTCAGGCAATCAGCCCCAGCATTTT. Translated: CASSQASGNQPQHF.

The chain combines TRBV7-2 with TRBJ2-5; unclear D gene. Germline V gene lookup returns CDR1 SGHTA and CDR2 FQGNSA. V was cut by 4 bases and J by 5 bases, with 14 bases left in between. The CDR3 covers 14 residues. The CDR3 sequence is CASSYQSGWETQYF. CDR3 coding DNA: TGTGCCAGCAGCTACCAGTCCGGGTGGGAGACCCAGTACTTC.

The chain couples TRBV11-2 to TRBJ2-5; possibly TRBD1 for D (5 bases). CDR1 SGHAT and CDR2 FQNNGV come from the germline V gene. Trimming stripped 1 base from V and 4 bases from J, with 10 bases between. This CDR3 contains 14 residues. In DNA form, the CDR3 reads TGTGCCAGCAGCTTAGTGGGGCTGGGAGAGACCCAGTACTTC. Amino acid sequence: CASSLVGLGETQYF.

The chain combines TRBV18 with TRBJ1-5; 8 positions match TRBD1. The V segment lost 0 bases and the J segment 2 bases; nucleotides outside the gene matches: 9. CDR3 length equals 18 residues. Germline lookup yields CDR1 KGHSH and CDR2 LQKENI. The CDR3 protein is CASSPPGQASGGNQPQHF. The CDR3 coding sequence is TGTGCCAGCTCACCACCGGGACAGGCTAGTGGAGGCAATCAGCCCCAGCATTTT.

V usage is TRBV28 and J usage is TRBJ2-5; perhaps D is TRBD1 or TRBD2 (5 bases each). Trimming took 3 bases from V and 4 from J, leaving 9 bases between them. Germline V CDR1 and CDR2: MDHEN, SYDVKM. This CDR3 comprises 13 residues. Here the CDR3 reads CASSLGTPETQYF. The CDR3 nucleotides are TGTGCCAGCAGTTTGGGGACCCCAGAGACCCAGTACTTC.

This sequence joins TRBV19 and TRBJ1-5; TRBD1 might be the D (5 bases). Germline V gene lookup returns CDR1 LNHDA and CDR2 SQIVND (reference sequence). The V end lost 4 bases, the J end lost 9 bases, and 7 bases lay between the germline ends. The CDR3 runs 11 residues. CDR3 region: CASSTQGPQHF. The DNA of the CDR3 is TGTGCCAGTAGTACTCAGGGGCCCCAGCATTTT.

The V call is TRBV7-2, the J call TRBJ1-2; 7 bases match TRBD1. With V trimmed by 7 bases and J by 6 bases, 11 bases remained unmatched. Germline CDR1 SGHTA, CDR2 FQGNSA. The CDR3 length is 14 residues. Written as DNA, the CDR3 is TGTGCCAGCATCCAGGACAGGAACTATAATGGCTACACCTTC. This codes for CASIQDRNYNGYTF.

CDR3 nucleotide sequence: TGTGCCAGCAGCGAATACAGGGTTGGGACTGAAGCTTTCTTT. Translating gives CASSEYRVGTEAFF. This chain connects TRBV6-2 or TRBV6-3 to TRBJ1-1, with D perhaps matching TRBD1 (6 bases). There are 14 residues in the CDR3. Germline V gene lookup returns CDR1 MNHEY and CDR2 SVGEGT. V dropped 6 bases and J dropped 5 bases, with 16 bases sitting between them.

The chain uses TRBV19 and TRBJ1-2; 7 bases fit TRBD1. Looked up from germline, CDR1 is LNHDA and CDR2 is SQIVND (reference sequence). The CDR3 runs 12 residues. V was clipped by 7 bases and J by 4 bases; unmatched bases: 3. The DNA of the CDR3 is TGTGCCAGTACCGGGGACAGCTATGGCTACACCTTC. This encodes CASTGDSYGYTF.

The chain joins TRBV5-1 to TRBJ2-7; a weak D match, TRBD2 (6 bases). Trimming cost V 0 bases and J 4 bases, with 11 bases left between them. Germline CDR1 SGHRS, CDR2 YFSETQ. The CDR3 has 14 amino acids. The DNA for the CDR3 is TGCGCCAGCAGCTTGGGGGCAGGGAGGTACGAGCAGTACTTC. Translated, it gives CASSLGAGRYEQYF.

The CDR3 DNA reads TGCGCCAGCAGCCAGGGTGGGAGCAATCAGCCCCAGCATTTT. Translation: CASSQGGSNQPQHF. This rearrangement joins TRBV5-1 to TRBJ1-5; TRBD1 is a possible D gene (5 bases). Germline V gene sequence: CDR1 SGHRS, CDR2 YFSETQ. Trimming shortened V by 4 bases and J by 1 base, and 9 bases separated the two germline ends. The CDR3 totals 14 residues.